The clone carrying this TCR beta chain came up once. The antigen remains unidentified. The junction shows a germline mismatch at one end, possibly a read error. This CDR3 comprises 17 residues. Germline CDR1 is LGHDT and CDR2 is YNNKEL (reference sequence). This entry comes from a study of identical twins. Each CDR3 protein is one row after TCRdb ran MiXCR on the 5' RACE reads. The sample lists hundreds of thousands of distinct CDR3 sequences; roughly 26% were seen once. Overall study findings and caveats: Insertions were fewer in abundant cord blood beta clonotypes, whereas memory repertoires showed none of this pattern. Models underpredicted monozygotic twin sharing of out-of-frame TCR alpha.

These sequences were also reported in another study, on T cells expressing NK-cell markers. That report notes: Seven sequenced donors out of eight were HCMV-seropositive, one seronegative. With an anti-gamma-delta TCR antibody, sorting in several experiments was kept to alpha-beta TCR T cells.

Sequencing was carried out using CD4+ T cells sorted from blood. V and J are TRBV3-1 and TRBJ2-1; 11 nucleotides agree with TRBD2. The receptor was derived from a young woman in good health. The CDR3 DNA reads TGTGCCACCAGCAAAGCACCGCTAGCGGGGGGTCCCAATGAGCAGTTCTTC. Encoded protein: CATSKAPLAGGPNEQFF.